This T cell receptor beta chain was observed in a study of CD8 T cells in Susac syndrome. Reverse transcription of about 0.5 to 1 ug RNA was carried out with random hexamers. Multiplex PCR with immunoSEQ amplified the TCR beta CDR3 across 54 Vbeta and 13 Jbeta. TCRdb re-derived calls from the immunoSEQ multiplex PCR reads in MiXCR, one entry per CDR3 protein. Of fewer than 250,000 distinct CDR3 sequences in the sample, more than 85% were seen once. The CDR3 consists of 12 residues. Deletions cut 3 bases from V and 5 bases from J, with 11 bases between. Germline assignment: CDR1 SQVTM and CDR2 ANQGSEA. This clonotype has more than one count but fewer than ten.

The chain combines TRBV29-1 with TRBJ2-7, with D maybe TRBD1 (5 bases). This TCR derives from a human donor with multiple sclerosis. Source material: CD8+ T cells from PBMCs. CDR3 in amino acids: CSVDLGLDEQYF. The CDR3 nucleotides are TGCAGCGTTGATTTGGGGCTGGACGAGCAGTACTTC.